The present T cell receptor (beta chain) was sequenced within a study of OX40 agonist ivuxolimab in advanced cancers. About the full investigation: Ivuxolimab was an agonistic, fully human IgG2 monoclonal antibody directed against OX40 (CD134), a costimulatory receptor. The point of sequencing TCRbeta in the periphery was to test whether ivuxolimab changed TCR sequence diversity and drove clonal T-cell expansion. Intravenous ivuxolimab was administered to patients every 2 weeks at six dose levels: 0.01, 0.1, 0.3, 1.5, 3 and 10 mg/kg. The monotherapy dose-escalation portion (N ≈ 56 patients) of the phase I ivuxolimab trial is reported in the paper. Partial responses occurred in three dose-escalation patients: two with cutaneous melanoma and one with hepatocellular carcinoma. Among the roughly 50 dose-escalation patients, about 19 had hepatocellular carcinoma, roughly 15 melanoma, 9 renal cell carcinoma and 9 head and neck cancer. The dose-escalation cohort was 80% to 90% male with a mean age of around 62 years, ranging from roughly 20 to 80. Patients were allowed to have had prior anti-PD-1, anti-PD-L1 or anti-CTLA-4 therapy, and approximately 37% of the dose-escalation patients had been treated with checkpoint inhibitors. The study at large found these results: After ivuxolimab, CD8+ T cells had more expanded clones than CD4+ T cells on average. At doses from 0.1 to 3.0 mg/kg, clonal expansion was seen in both CD4+ and CD8+ blood T cells between baseline and week 6. Partial responders in the 0.1-3.0 mg/kg groups had among the lowest normalized peripheral clonal expansion, especially among CD8+ T cells. The antigen specificity of the peripheral T cells that underwent clonal expansion was not determined. Low levels of normalized T-cell clonal expansion were also seen in some patients who did not respond.

Patients with autoimmune disease history or receiving systemic immunosuppression were excluded from the trial. Peripheral blood for TCR sequencing was collected from all dose cohorts at baseline, on cycle 4 day 1, and on cycle 7 day 1. Samples came from an open-label, multicenter, first-in-human phase I dose-escalation trial of ivuxolimab. Adults with locally advanced or metastatic melanoma, renal cell carcinoma, hepatocellular carcinoma or head and neck squamous cell carcinoma were enrolled in the trial. Before TCR sequencing, CD4+ T cells and CD8+ T cells from peripheral blood were sorted into separate populations. The germline V gene gives CDR1 as MNHEY and CDR2 as SVGAGI. The CDR3 covers 13 residues, taking in both the cysteine and the phenylalanine. The only DNA kept is the CDR3, 39 bases in frame from the first base. At the junction V is shortened by 6 bases and J by 4 bases; bases outside the gene matches: 5.

Worth noting for this clone: Its recognized antigen is unknown. Nothing much larger sits one base from this clone, and base qualities are not available.

For sequencing of the TCRbeta CDR3 region, genomic DNA was extracted from the sorted cells. The immunoSEQ Assay was used to sequence the TCRbeta CDR3 regions. The clones in this table, taken by TCRdb from immuneACCESS, are in-frame only. Not every clone is retained; where verified, under half of the shortfall comes from an unresolved V gene, and the cause of the rest is unknown. Present in this sample are over 100,000 clones, approximately 92% of which were seen just once. The top ten clones comprise 0.55% to 0.7% of the sample. The sequence links TRBV6-5 to TRBJ2-5; 7 middle bases align to TRBD1. This specimen consisted of CD4+ or CD8+ T cells sorted from blood, obtained in a trial of the OX40 agonist ivuxolimab. The TCR originated in an adult with an advanced solid tumor such as melanoma, head and neck, liver or kidney cancer. The DNA sequence is TGTGCCAGCAGCAAACAGGGGACAGAGACCCAGTACTTC. This is translated as CASSKQGTETQYF.